The 27 T cell receptor beta chains below were found in one sample sequenced in a study of cytotoxic CD8 clonotypes in ibrutinib-treated CLL. Sequencing used immunoSEQ multiplex PCR; TCRdb keeps in-frame clones, though not all of them. The sample lists some 58,000 clones, around 68% occurring once. This material consisted of PBMCs, taken after 12 months of ibrutinib treatment. All receptors come from a human donor with chronic lymphocytic leukemia.

The rearrangement links TRBV6-1 to TRBJ2-1; 7 bases agree with TRBD1. This CDR3 region has 14 residues. After removal of 7 bases from V and 5 bases from J, the junction contained 8 bases not matched to a gene. Per the germline V gene, CDR1 is MNHNS and CDR2 is SASEGT. The CDR3 DNA reads TGTGCCAGCATTTACGACAGGGCACACAATGAGCAGTTCTTC. Translating gives CASIYDRAHNEQFF.

The table lists this clone with a few counts. The J gene is TRBJ2-7, the V gene TRBV15; 8 positions agree with TRBD2. V was clipped by 5 bases and J by 2 bases; unmatched bases: 11. The germline gives CDR1 LNHNV, CDR2 YYDKDF (reference sequence). This CDR3 has 16 amino acids. The CDR3 coding sequence is TGTGCCACCAGCCGAAGCGGGAGAAGGTCCCCCTACGAGCAGTACTTC. This codes for CATSRSGRRSPYEQYF.

The chain joins TRBV5-4 to TRBJ2-7; 8 nucleotides agree with TRBD1. From germline, CDR1 is SGHNT and CDR2 YYREEE (reference sequence). The V segment lost 4 bases and the J segment 5 bases; nucleotides outside the gene matches: 8. The CDR3 loop spans 14 amino acids. As DNA, the CDR3 is TGTGCCAGCAGCACCGGGACAGGAGGTAACGAGCAGTACTTC. This sequence encodes CASSTGTGGNEQYF.

The chain is built from TRBV9 and TRBJ2-1; 10 bases align to TRBD2. This CDR3 is built from 13 residues. The V gene end was trimmed by 3 bases and the J gene end by 9 bases; junction bases not matched to a gene: 3. Germline V gene sequence: CDR1 SGDLS, CDR2 YYNGEE. CDR3 sequence (DNA): TGTGCCAGCAGCGAGAGACTAGCGGGTGAGCAGTTCTTC. Its translation is CASSERLAGEQFF.

The chain uses TRBV5-6 and TRBJ1-1; possibly TRBD1 for D (5 bases). Trimming shortened V by 2 bases and J by 9 bases, and 11 bases separated the two germline ends. The CDR3 is 12 residues long. CDR1 is SGHDT and CDR2 is YYEEEE in the germline V gene. CDR3 in amino acids: CASSLRQGKAFF. The CDR3 bases are TGTGCCAGCAGCTTAAGGCAGGGCAAAGCTTTCTTT.

This clone has more than one count but fewer than ten. The V call is TRBV5-1, the J call TRBJ1-1, with 8 bases aligning to TRBD1. Germline CDR1 is SGHRS and CDR2 is YFSETQ. V gave up 3 bases and J gave up 3 bases; unmatched junction bases: 1. This CDR3 has 13 amino acids. The CDR3 protein is CASSWGQDTEAFF. CDR3 bases: TGCGCCAGCAGCTGGGGACAGGACACTGAAGCTTTCTTT.

V gene TRBV7-9 combines with J gene TRBJ2-7, with D possibly called TRBD1 or TRBD2 (5 bases each). The CDR3 is 15 residues long. CDR1 SEHNR and CDR2 FQNEAQ come from the germline V gene (reference sequence). V gave up 5 bases and J gave up 6 bases, with 20 bases separating them. As DNA, the CDR3 is TGTGCCAGCAGCCTTCCAGGGACGCCTTTGGGCGAGCAGTACTTC. Translating it yields CASSLPGTPLGEQYF.

Ten or more counts support this clone. This sequence joins TRBV7-3 and TRBJ2-2; 9 bases are shared with TRBD1. Unmatched junction bases numbered 6, after V lost 5 bases and J lost 5 bases. The CDR3 runs 15 residues. The germline gives CDR1 SGHTA, CDR2 FQGTGA. CDR3 sequence reads: CASSLTGGWTGELFF. CDR3 nucleotide sequence: TGTGCCAGCAGCCTGACAGGGGGTTGGACCGGGGAGCTGTTTTTT.

V and J are TRBV30 and TRBJ2-3; D could derive from TRBD1 or TRBD2 (6 bases each). The ends were cut back, 0 bases at V and 0 bases at J, with 10 bases in the middle. The CDR3 contains 15 residues. The germline V gene encodes CDR1 GTSNPN and CDR2 SVGIG (reference sequence). The DNA for the CDR3 is TGTGCCTGGAGTGTTCGGGGGCCTAGCACAGATACGCAGTATTTT. It is translated as CAWSVRGPSTDTQYF.

The chain links TRBV7-9 to TRBJ1-1; D is undetermined. With 4 bases removed from V and 1 base from J, the gap between germline ends came to 13 bases. The CDR3 is 15 amino acids. Germline V gene lookup returns CDR1 SEHNR and CDR2 FQNEAQ (reference sequence). The CDR3 coding sequence is TGTGCCAGCAGCTCCGTCTGGACTGGGAACACTGAAGCTTTCTTT. Protein product: CASSSVWTGNTEAFF.

V and J are TRBV9 and TRBJ2-1; D might be TRBD2 (6 bases). Germline V gene sequence: CDR1 SGDLS, CDR2 YYNGEE. V lost 4 bases, J lost 0 bases, and 17 bases lay in between. The CDR3 is 17 amino acids. The CDR3 sequence is CASSPRGGTSSYNEQFF. The CDR3 DNA follows: TGTGCCAGCAGCCCCCGGGGCGGGACGAGCTCCTACAATGAGCAGTTCTTC. Full variable domain (missing parts from reference TRBV9 and TRBJ2-1): DSGVTQTPKHLITATGQRVTLRCSPRSGDLSVYWYQQSLDQGLQFLIQYYNGEERAKGNILERFSAQQFPDLHSELNLSSLELGDSALYFCASSPRGGTSSYNEQFFGPGTRLTVL.

The chain carries TRBV9 and TRBJ2-1; TRBD2 matches at 10 bases. The CDR3 has 15 residues. CDR1 is SGDLS, CDR2 YYNGEE, per germline. The J segment lost 5 bases and the V segment lost 3 bases, leaving 5 bases of the junction unmatched. CDR3 bases: TGTGCCAGCAGCGCCGGACTAGCGGCCCACAATGAGCAGTTCTTC. As protein: CASSAGLAAHNEQFF.

The V and J genes are TRBV9 and TRBJ2-1; TRBD2 is a possible D gene (6 bases). Germline V gene lookup returns CDR1 SGDLS and CDR2 YYNGEE. Deletions cut 2 bases from V and 4 bases from J, with 13 bases between. There are 15 residues in the CDR3. CDR3 bases: TGTGCCAGCAGCGTCGAGCGGGTAGCGTACAATGAGCAGTTCTTC. It is translated as CASSVERVAYNEQFF.

This clone was detected only a few times. CDR3 DNA: TGTGCCAGTAGTCCTCGGAGGGGGATAACAGATACGCAGTATTTT. Amino acid sequence: CASSPRRGITDTQYF. The chain joins TRBV19 to TRBJ2-3; the D call may be TRBD1 or TRBD2 (6 bases each). The CDR3 totals 15 residues. V lost 5 bases and J lost 3, with 15 bases in between. CDR1 is LNHDA, CDR2 SQIVND, per germline (reference sequence).

The chain links TRBV29-1 to TRBJ1-5; weak D call: TRBD1 (5 bases). This CDR3 has 12 amino acids. Germline values: CDR1 SQVTM, CDR2 ANQGSEA. V gave up 4 bases and J gave up 3 bases, with 7 bases separating them. The CDR3 protein is CSVGRDNQPQHF. CDR3 nucleotides: TGCAGCGTTGGCAGGGACAATCAGCCCCAGCATTTT.

The chain employs TRBV9 and TRBJ2-3; no definite D call. Trimming stripped 2 bases from V and 6 bases from J, with 10 bases between. Germline V lookup: CDR1 SGDLS, CDR2 YYNGEE. The CDR3 is made up of 13 amino acids. This chain's CDR3 is CASSVGSVDTQYF. The CDR3 bases are TGTGCCAGCAGCGTTGGTTCTGTGGATACGCAGTATTTT.

CDR3: CASSIRRGGHNEQFF. The CDR3 bases are TGTGCCAGTAGTATAAGACGCGGGGGCCACAATGAGCAGTTCTTC. The chain recombines TRBV19 with TRBJ2-1; perhaps TRBD2 as D (7 bases). CDR1 LNHDA and CDR2 SQIVND come from the germline V gene (reference sequence). The CDR3 has 15 residues. V gave up 2 bases and J gave up 5 bases, with 13 bases separating them.

This chain joins TRBV30 and TRBJ1-1, with D maybe TRBD1 (5 bases). The CDR3 runs to 14 residues. Germline CDR1 is GTSNPN and CDR2 is SVGIG (reference sequence). V lost 0 bases, J lost 0 bases, and 8 bases lay in between. The CDR3 reads CAWSVGGMNTEAFF. The CDR3 nucleotides are TGTGCCTGGAGTGTGGGGGGTATGAACACTGAAGCTTTCTTT.

This chain joins TRBV19 and TRBJ2-7, with 7 bases identical to TRBD2. V lost 3 bases, J lost 1 base, and 6 bases stayed unmatched. From germline, CDR1 is LNHDA and CDR2 SQIVND (reference sequence). This CDR3 contains 15 residues. CDR3 in DNA: TGTGCCAGTAGTATTAGCGGGTTCGGTTCCTACGAGCAGTACTTC. Its translation is CASSISGFGSYEQYF.

The chain is built from TRBV5-5 and TRBJ2-7, with D hard to call. The CDR3 runs 14 residues. Germline-derived CDR1 and CDR2 are SGHKS and YYEKEE (reference sequence). Trimming took 6 bases from V and 0 from J, leaving 13 bases between them. CDR3 region: CASTPVVGSYEQYF. CDR3 coding DNA: TGTGCCAGCACGCCGGTGGTGGGCTCCTACGAGCAGTACTTC. The complete variable domain, with remaining parts taken from reference TRBV5-5 and TRBJ2-7, reads DAGVTQSPTHLIKTRGQQVTLRCSPISGHKSVSWYQQVLGQGPQFIFQYYEKEERGRGNFPDRFSARQFPNYSSELNVNALLLGDSALYLCASTPVVGSYEQYFGPGTRLTVT.

Concerning this clone: The sample has other DNA sequences that encode this CDR3 too. V and J are TRBV27 and TRBJ2-7; 14 positions agree with TRBD2. The CDR3 loop spans 17 amino acids. Germline lookup yields CDR1 MNHEY and CDR2 SMNVEV (reference sequence). In DNA, the CDR3 is TGTGCTAGCGCGGGACTAGCGGGAGCACCCTCCTACTACGAGCAGTACTTC. Protein sequence: CASAGLAGAPSYYEQYF.

The CDR3 protein is CASTNTRDAKSTDTQYF. The CDR3 bases are TGTGCCAGCACCAATACGCGGGACGCAAAAAGCACAGATACGCAGTATTTT. V and J are TRBV9 and TRBJ2-3, with D perhaps matching TRBD2 (6 bases). Germline CDR1 and CDR2: SGDLS and YYNGEE. The CDR3 length is 17 residues. The germline V and J ends were trimmed by 6 bases and 0 bases, with 20 bases remaining between them.

The V call is TRBV5-8, the J call TRBJ2-7; 7 nucleotides line up with TRBD2. With V trimmed by 2 bases and J by 2 bases, 7 bases remained unmatched. The CDR3 consists of 15 residues. Looked up from germline, CDR1 is SGHTS and CDR2 is YDEGEE. CDR3 sequence: CASSLGGSGTYEQYF. CDR3 sequence (DNA): TGTGCCAGCAGCTTAGGCGGGAGCGGGACCTACGAGCAGTACTTC.

Details on this clone: At one end, the junction sequence differs from germline, possibly due to a read error. CDR3 loop: CASSGPTTARYDYTF. In DNA form, the CDR3 reads TGTGCCAGCAGTGGCCCGACAACCGCGAGGTATGACTACACCTTC. This chain uses TRBV6-1 with TRBJ1-2, with D uncertain. Germline CDR1 is MNHNS and CDR2 is SASEGT. CDR3 length equals 15 residues.

The chain uses TRBV4-2 and TRBJ2-2; D unresolved. The germline CDR1 and CDR2 sequences are LGHNA and YNFKEQ. Trimming shortened V by 1 base and J by 4 bases, and 4 bases separated the two germline ends. This CDR3 has 13 residues. The CDR3 loop is CASSQGVTGELFF. The CDR3 coding sequence is TGTGCCAGCAGCCAAGGGGTCACCGGGGAGCTGTTTTTT.

This clone was observed a few times. The chain is built from TRBV7-2 and TRBJ2-5; D unresolved. CDR1 is SGHTA, CDR2 FQGNSA, per germline. CDR3 length equals 12 residues. The V gene lost 6 bases and the J gene lost 10 bases, with 15 bases spanning the gap. The DNA for the CDR3 is TGTGCCAGCAGTAGTCCGGGTAACGACCAGTACTTC. Protein: CASSSPGNDQYF.

V usage is TRBV20-1 and J usage is TRBJ2-3, with 7 bases that match TRBD2. The CDR3 is 11 amino acids. Per germline, CDR1 DFQATT and CDR2 SNEGSKA (reference sequence). The V segment lost 7 bases and the J segment 6 bases; nucleotides outside the gene matches: 4. CDR3 in amino acids: CSGLASDTQYF. Written as DNA, the CDR3 is TGCAGTGGACTAGCTTCGGATACGCAGTATTTT.